The sequence of this T cell receptor beta chain was determined in a study of blood T cell repertoires in COVID-19. Background on the study: Some COVID-19 samples were acute and others convalescent; all came from the United States, Italy and Spain. Sources were T cells, B-cell-depleted T cells, or PBMCs; the material itself was cDNA or gDNA.

Looked up from germline, CDR1 is LNHNV and CDR2 is YYDKDF (reference sequence). V shed 0 bases and J 8 bases; nucleotides not matched to a gene: 18. The CDR3 runs to 18 residues. Methods used by the authors: Estimation of nucleated cell counts was performed using reference gene primer amplification. Using immunoSEQ multiplex PCR, the repertoire was profiled, and TCRdb retains in-frame clones only, with some absent. The D gene and trimming were derived from the DNA, and the V and J assignments and clone size from that table. In the table there are about 200,000 clones, approximately 91% of which are singletons.

Sequenced: peripheral blood. V is TRBV15 and J is TRBJ1-2, with 7 bases aligning to TRBD1. The source is a woman between 35 and 50 years old with acute or convalescent COVID-19. The CDR3 DNA is TGTGCCACCAGCAGAGATAATCATATTAGAGACAGGGTGCAAGGCTACACCTTC. Encoded protein: CATSRDNHIRDRVQGYTF.